Listed here are 20 T cell receptor beta chains from one sample, sequenced in a study of T cells in Graves' hyperthyroidism and ophthalmopathy. Authors of the study amplified TCR beta CDR3 regions from RNA transcripts. HTBI primers were used for first-round RT-PCR of the TCR CDR3. TCRdb processed the multiplex PCR reads anew with MiXCR; each CDR3 protein has one entry. The data contain 550,000 to 850,000 distinct CDR3 sequences, under 20% of them singletons. Sample: blood. The receptor set was obtained from a woman in her forties or fifties with Graves' hyperthyroidism that later progressed to Graves' ophthalmopathy.

This clonotype was detected a few times. The CDR3: CASSRGPSSLYF. The CDR3 DNA reads TGTGCCAGCAGCCGAGGACCCTCATCGTTATACTTC. The V and J genes are TRBV12-3 or TRBV12-4 and TRBJ2-5; D is uncertain. The CDR3 covers 12 residues. V shed 6 bases and J shed 14 bases, with 19 bases lying between them.

Turning to this clonotype: With a much larger clone just one base away, this may be a read error. The V call is TRBV11-1, the J call TRBJ2-5; 11 nucleotides align to TRBD1. Germline V gene sequence: CDR1 SGHAT, CDR2 FQDESV (reference sequence). The CDR3 has 17 residues. CDR3 sequence: CVSSRSGTGGAEETQYF. CDR3 in DNA: TGTGTCAGCAGCCGTTCCGGGACAGGGGGTGCGGAGGAGACCCAGTACTTC.

This clonotype was detected only a few times. The V call is TRBV4-1, the J call TRBJ1-1; D remains ambiguous. Trimming left V 3 bases short and J 3 bases short, with 11 bases between. The CDR3 sequence is 14 residues long. Germline CDR1 MGHRA, CDR2 YSYEKL. CDR3 protein: CASSHISLHTEAFF. The DNA for the CDR3 is TGCGCCAGCAGCCATATCAGCTTACACACTGAAGCTTTCTTT.

The gene calls are TRBV10-3 and TRBJ2-5; D unclear. Trimming took off 5 bases at V and 4 bases at J, with 8 bases between the two ends. CDR3 length: 12 residues. Germline V gene sequence: CDR1 ENHRY, CDR2 SYGVKD. DNA of the CDR3: TGTGCCATCAGTTCCGATCGAGAGACCCAGTACTTC. Translation gives CAISSDRETQYF.

Many counts were recorded for this clonotype. The V call is TRBV3-1, the J call TRBJ2-3, with a weak D call TRBD1 (5 bases). The CDR3 is made up of 18 amino acids. The germline V gene has CDR1 LGHDT and CDR2 YNNKEL (reference sequence). V was cut by 0 bases and J by 2 bases, with 18 bases left in between. The CDR3 DNA sequence: TGTGCCAGCAGCCAAGAAGTTGGACAAACTCTTTTCACAGATACGCAGTATTTT. Its protein product is CASSQEVGQTLFTDTQYF.

The genes are TRBV5-1 and TRBJ2-2; D perhaps matches TRBD2 (6 bases). V dropped 4 bases and J dropped 7 bases, with 17 bases sitting between them. This CDR3 spans 15 amino acids. Germline V gene lookup returns CDR1 SGHRS and CDR2 YFSETQ. The CDR3, as DNA: TGCGCCAGCAGCCCACTGGGACTCTCTGGCGGGGAGCTGTTTTTT. Amino acids: CASSPLGLSGGELFF.

This sequence joins TRBV10-3 and TRBJ1-4; perhaps TRBD1 as D (6 bases). Trimming removed 7 bases from V and 4 bases from J, with 10 bases in between. This CDR3 has 13 residues. Germline values: CDR1 ENHRY, CDR2 SYGVKD. CDR3 sequence reads: CAITGGLNEKLFF. The CDR3 coding sequence is TGTGCCATCACCGGGGGCCTTAATGAAAAACTGTTTTTT.

Ten or more counts support this clonotype. The chain employs TRBV7-8 and TRBJ1-5, with no clear D. V was pared by 0 bases and J by 3 bases, with 6 bases between. Germline loops: CDR1 SGHVS, CDR2 FQNEAQ. The CDR3 is 14 residues long. The CDR3 region is CASSLAGLNQPQHF. In DNA form, the CDR3 reads TGTGCCAGCAGCTTAGCGGGCCTCAATCAGCCCCAGCATTTT.

The V and J genes are TRBV20-1 and TRBJ1-5; weak D call: TRBD1 (5 bases). V was shortened by 3 bases and J by 7 bases, with 13 bases between the two germline ends. Per the germline V gene, CDR1 is DFQATT and CDR2 is SNEGSKA (reference sequence). This CDR3 contains 13 residues. Here the CDR3 DNA reads TGCAGTGCTAGGGGCGGAGAGGGGCAGCCCCAGCATTTT. Its translation is CSARGGEGQPQHF.

On this clonotype: This likely comes from a read error, as the CDR3 has no conserved phenylalanine or tryptophan at its end. For the CDR3, the DNA is TGTGCCAGCAGTGAATGGAGAGAGAATGAAGCTTTCCTT. Its protein product is CASSEWRENEAFL. This chain connects TRBV6-1 to TRBJ1-1; D gene ambiguous. Germline CDR1 and CDR2: MNHNS and SASEGT. CDR3 length: 13 amino acids. V was cut by 2 bases and J by 7 bases, with 11 bases left in between.

The genes are TRBV12-3 or TRBV12-4 and TRBJ2-4; TRBD2 is a possible D gene (7 bases). This CDR3 is built from 16 residues. Deletions cut 6 bases from V and 10 bases from J, with 25 bases between. CDR3 bases: TGTGCCAGCAGCCAACATGGGGAGGGGGATATAAAAATTCAGTACTTC. This gives the protein CASSQHGEGDIKIQYF.

This clonotype was observed many times. The rearrangement uses TRBV27 and TRBJ1-1; TRBD1 aligns across 9 bases. The CDR3 has 15 residues. Germline lookup yields CDR1 MNHEY and CDR2 SMNVEV (reference sequence). The V gene end was trimmed by 5 bases and the J gene end by 0 bases; junction bases not matched to a gene: 4. CDR3 in amino acids: CASSLRTGVNTEAFF. The DNA for the CDR3 is TGTGCCAGCAGTCTACGGACAGGGGTGAACACTGAAGCTTTCTTT.

This clonotype was seen only a few times. The chain links TRBV6-5 to TRBJ2-5; a possible D gene is TRBD2 (6 bases). Per the germline V gene, CDR1 is MNHEY and CDR2 is SVGAGI. Trimming took off 2 bases at V and 0 bases at J, with 7 bases between the two ends. The length of the CDR3 is 14 residues. CDR3 sequence: CASSYRTNQETQYF. The CDR3 coding sequence is TGTGCCAGCAGTTACCGGACTAACCAAGAGACCCAGTACTTC.

This clonotype has at least ten counts. V is TRBV20-1 and J is TRBJ2-3, with 12 nucleotides matching TRBD2. The CDR3 length is 14 residues. The J segment lost 1 base and the V segment lost 6 bases, leaving 2 bases of the junction unmatched. Germline CDR1 DFQATT, CDR2 SNEGSKA (reference sequence). The CDR3, as DNA: TGCAGTGCGAGACTAGCGGGGGGCACAGATACGCAGTATTTT. Residues: CSARLAGGTDTQYF.

The gene calls are TRBV2 and TRBJ2-7; 8 bases align to TRBD1. Germline V lookup: CDR1 SNHLY, CDR2 FYNNEI. V lost 4 bases and J lost 5; bases outside the gene matches: 7. The CDR3 covers 14 residues. The CDR3 DNA sequence: TGTGCCAGCAGTGTGAACAGGGGGATCAACGAGCAGTACTTC. It specifies CASSVNRGINEQYF.

The gene calls are TRBV15 and TRBJ2-7, with 10 bases matching TRBD1. Germline CDR1 and CDR2: LNHNV and YYDKDF (reference sequence). This CDR3 spans 14 amino acids. V shed 1 base, J shed 4 bases, and the junction held 1 base outside the gene matches. The CDR3 bases are TGTGCCACCAGCAGAGCGGGACAGGGGTACGAGCAGTACTTC. The encoded protein is CATSRAGQGYEQYF. Full variable domain (outside the CDR3, taken from reference TRBV15 and TRBJ2-7): DAMVIQNPRYQVTQFGKPVTLSCSQTLNHNVMYWYQQKSSQAPKLLFHYYDKDFNNEADTPDNFQSRRPNTSFCFLDIRSPGLGDTAMYLCATSRAGQGYEQYFGPGTRLTVT.

This clonotype appeared a single time. The J gene is TRBJ2-7, the V gene TRBV9, with D perhaps matching TRBD2 (5 bases). V was shortened by 4 bases and J by 2 bases, with 13 bases between the two germline ends. The CDR3 loop spans 14 amino acids. Per the germline V gene, CDR1 is SGDLS and CDR2 is YYNGEE. CDR3: CASSRNWTPYEQYF. The CDR3 DNA reads as TGTGCCAGCAGCAGAAATTGGACTCCCTACGAGCAGTACTTC.

This clonotype was recorded a few times. The rearrangement joins TRBV10-3 to TRBJ2-5; maybe TRBD2 (5 bases). The V end lost 10 bases, the J end lost 1 base, and 22 bases lay between the germline ends. The CDR3 is 16 amino acids. Germline CDR1 and CDR2: ENHRY and SYGVKD. The CDR3 coding sequence is TGTGCCAGTAGCACGAAAGGGAGTTCCCTCCAAGAGACCCAGTACTTC. This sequence encodes CASSTKGSSLQETQYF.

The V call is TRBV15, the J call TRBJ2-5, with 8 bases matching TRBD1. This CDR3 has 14 amino acids. With 6 bases clipped from V and 5 bases from J, the junction kept 8 bases outside the gene matches. Germline V gene sequence: CDR1 LNHNV, CDR2 YYDKDF (reference sequence). The CDR3 DNA sequence: TGTGCCACCAGTGCAGGGGGCGCGGGGGAGACCCAGTACTTC. Residues: CATSAGGAGETQYF.

V and J are TRBV6-5 and TRBJ1-6; 8 positions match TRBD1. This CDR3 has 15 residues. Germline lookup yields CDR1 MNHEY and CDR2 SVGAGI. The ends lost 7 bases at V and 4 bases at J; junction bases unmatched: 6. CDR3 in DNA: TGTGCCAGCACGTTACAGGGGGATTATAATTCACCCCTCCACTTT. It specifies CASTLQGDYNSPLHF.